This TCR beta chain appears in the sequencing data of a study of early T cells in non-severe SARS-CoV-2 infection. Germline CDR1 and CDR2: MNHEY and SVGEGT. Trimming took 2 bases from V and 8 from J, leaving 6 bases between them. The CDR3 is made up of 11 amino acids. Each CDR3 protein is one row after TCRdb ran MiXCR on the 5' RACE reads. The sample includes approximately 65,000 distinct CDR3 sequences, 11% of them seen just once. With respect to this clonotype: Its cognate antigen is unknown.

Study-level results: VDJdb matches were skewed toward anti-spike CD8 T cell responses.

This clonotype was obtained from an adult who was a healthcare worker with PCR-confirmed SARS-CoV-2 infection or an uninfected control (not recorded which). Input material: whole blood. The V gene is TRBV6-2 or TRBV6-3, the J gene TRBJ1-1; D uncertain. The CDR3 protein is CASSYGAEAFF. CDR3 nucleotides: TGTGCCAGCAGTTACGGAGCAGAAGCTTTCTTT.